Presented here are 5 T cell receptor beta chains from one specimen sequenced in a study of blood T cell repertoires in COVID-19. Assay: immunoSEQ multiplex PCR; the TCRdb copy retains only in-frame clones and omits some. The data show about 210,000 clones, with roughly 82% seen just once and about 12% held by the top ten. Source material: peripheral blood. These receptors were collected from a woman in her 40s with acute or convalescent COVID-19.

The gene calls are TRBV7-2 and TRBJ1-2; 7 bases fit TRBD1. CDR1 and CDR2 from the germline V gene are SGHTA and FQGNSA. The CDR3 consists of 15 residues. Germline trimming cut 3 bases from V and 5 bases from J; bases unmatched to any gene: 9. The CDR3 region is CASSFSGTVIYGYTF. DNA for the CDR3: TGTGCCAGCAGCTTTTCGGGGACAGTCATATATGGCTACACCTTC. Filled out from reference TRBV7-2 and TRBJ1-2, the complete variable domain reads GAGVSQSPSNKVTEKGKDVELRCDPISGHTALYWYRQSLGQGLEFLIYFQGNSAPDKSGLPSDRFSAERTGGSVSTLTIQRTQQEDSAVYLCASSFSGTVIYGYTFGSGTRLTVV.

The chain employs TRBV30 and TRBJ1-6; D is unresolved. V was shortened by 0 bases and J by 9 bases, with 15 bases between the two germline ends. The germline V gene has CDR1 GTSNPN and CDR2 SVGIG (reference sequence). The CDR3 spans 15 residues. The CDR3 reads CAWSVGGFGGSPLHF. The CDR3 coding sequence is TGTGCCTGGAGTGTAGGAGGTTTTGGTGGTTCACCCCTCCACTTT.

The chain couples TRBV7-9 to TRBJ2-7; D may be TRBD2 (5 bases). Between the trimmed V and J ends, which lost 4 bases and 0 bases, there was a span of 13 bases. Per germline, CDR1 SEHNR and CDR2 FQNEAQ (reference sequence). This CDR3 is 15 amino acids long. In DNA form, the CDR3 reads TGTGCCAGCAGCTCTAGGACGGGAAGCTCCTACGAGCAGTACTTC. It codes for CASSSRTGSSYEQYF.

This clone has only a few counts. CDR3 amino acids: CASSLGGLVTEAFF. For the CDR3, the DNA is TGCGCCAGCAGCTTGGGAGGTTTGGTCACTGAAGCTTTCTTT. This rearrangement joins TRBV5-1 to TRBJ1-1; D gene unclear. The CDR3 extends over 14 amino acids. The V end lost 0 bases, the J end lost 4 bases, and 10 bases lay between the germline ends. Per the germline V gene, CDR1 is SGHRS and CDR2 is YFSETQ. Complete variable domain (other parts from reference TRBV5-1 and TRBJ1-1): KAGVTQTPRYLIKTRGQQVTLSCSPISGHRSVSWYQQTPGQGLQFLFEYFSETQRNKGNFPGRFSGRQFSNSRSEMNVSTLELGDSALYLCASSLGGLVTEAFFGQGTRLTVV.

This clone was counted only a few times. The chain carries TRBV30 and TRBJ1-2, with a possible D match to TRBD1 (6 bases). The CDR3 consists of 13 residues. Germline V gene lookup returns CDR1 GTSNPN and CDR2 SVGIG (reference sequence). Trimming pared 3 bases from V and 2 bases from J, leaving 10 bases between. The CDR3 loop is CAWRRQVNYGYTF. As DNA, the CDR3 is TGTGCCTGGAGGAGACAGGTGAACTATGGCTACACCTTC.